This is a list of T cell receptor beta chains from one sample in a study of PD-1 blockade in classical Hodgkin lymphoma. Method: immunoSEQ multiplex PCR; TCRdb's copy keeps in-frame clones and lacks some. This table has roughly 77,000 clones, 93% appearing once. The sample taken for sequencing was peripheral blood mononuclear cells (PBMCs). These receptors all stem from a human donor with classical Hodgkin lymphoma. The CDR3 runs from the conserved cysteine through the conserved F or W. Each record gives: J gene, clone size, CDR3 length, V gene, D gene, CDR3 DNA, CDR3 protein. A D gene is named only where the DNA matches it firmly. Expanded clones are given a class, and other clones once, few, many or no size at all.

TRBJ2-3 NA 15 TRBV19 TRBD1 TGTGCCAGTAGTCGGACGGGACAGATCACAGATACGCAGTATTTT CASSRTGQITDTQYF
TRBJ1-3 NA 13 TRBV5-4 NA TGTGCCAGCAGCTTGGTTCTTGGAAACACCATATATTTT CASSLVLGNTIYF
TRBJ1-1 NA 14 TRBV11-2 NA TGTGCCAGCAGCCGTCTAACAGGCTACACTGAAGCTTTCTTT CASSRLTGYTEAFF
TRBJ1-1 NA 16 TRBV6-6 NA TGTGCCAGCAGTTACCCGTGGCAGGCCATGAACACTGAAGCTTTCTTT CASSYPWQAMNTEAFF
TRBJ2-7 NA 13 TRBV15 TRBD1 TGTGCCACCAGCCCACGGTACGGGGACAGGCCCTACTTC CATSPRYGDRPYF
TRBJ2-7 once 14 TRBV7-2 NA TGTGCCAGCAGCTTAGTTTGGGGAGCCTACGAGCAGTACTTC CASSLVWGAYEQYF
TRBJ1-4 NA 16 TRBV19 NA TGTGCCAGTAGTGGCCGGGCCCGGCAAGCCCATGAAAAACTGTTTTTT CASSGRARQAHEKLFF
TRBJ2-7 NA 14 TRBV19 NA TGTGCCAGTAGCCTAACCGGGACCTCCTACGAGCAGTACTTC CASSLTGTSYEQYF
TRBJ2-1 once 13 TRBV7-9 TRBD2 TGTGCCAGCAGCCGTGAGACTAGCTTTGAGCAGTTCTTC CASSRETSFEQFF
TRBJ2-1 once 16 TRBV7-8 TRBD2 TGTGCCAGCAGCTTAGCGACTAGCGGGGTCTACAATGAGCAGTTCTTC CASSLATSGVYNEQFF
TRBJ2-2 NA 14 TRBV7-2 NA TGTGCCAGCAGCTTGGACAATAACGCCGGGGAGCTGTTTTTT CASSLDNNAGELFF
TRBJ1-1 NA 14 TRBV7-2 TRBD1 TGTGCCAGCAGCCCGCGGACAGGGGGCACTGAAGCTTTCTTT CASSPRTGGTEAFF
TRBJ2-1 NA 16 TRBV14 NA TGTGCCAGCAGCCAAGATCAAGCGACCATCTACAATGAGCAGTTCTTC CASSQDQATIYNEQFF
TRBJ1-2 once 13 TRBV5-6 NA TGTGCCAGCAGCCACGGGACCCTCTATGGCTACACCTTC CASSHGTLYGYTF
TRBJ1-1 NA 16 TRBV16 NA TGTGCCAGCAGCCAATCTGGTGGGGTAGTGAACACTGAAGCTTTCTTT CASSQSGGVVNTEAFF
TRBJ1-5 few 13 TRBV4-3 NA TGCGCCAGCAGCCCTCAGAGGGATCAGCCCCAGCATTTT CASSPQRDQPQHF
TRBJ1-2 NA 15 TRBV29-1 TRBD1 TGCAGCGTCGATAATACCGGGACAGGGGGCTATGGCTACACCTTC CSVDNTGTGGYGYTF
TRBJ2-7 once 15 TRBV4-1 NA TGCGCCAGCAGCCAAGGATTCACAGCGTCCTACGAGCAGTACTTC CASSQGFTASYEQYF
TRBJ1-3 NA 16 TRBV28 NA TGTGCCAGCAGCTTACCCCCAGGAAACTCCGGAAACACCATATATTTT CASSLPPGNSGNTIYF
TRBJ2-1 once 15 TRBV5-1 NA TGCGCCAGCAGCTTGCGCCCCCTCGACATCAATGAGCAGTTCTTC CASSLRPLDINEQFF
TRBJ2-1 NA 15 TRBV6-6 TRBD2 TGTGCCAGCAGTGTGGGACTAGCGGTTTACAATGAGCAGTTCTTC CASSVGLAVYNEQFF
TRBJ2-7 NA 13 TRBV27 NA TGTGCCAGCAGTTTAGGGCTTCCCTACGAGCAGTACTTC CASSLGLPYEQYF
TRBJ2-7 NA 13 TRBV19 NA TGTGCCAGTAGTATCGCAGGGCTCTACGAGCAGTACTTC CASSIAGLYEQYF
TRBJ2-1 NA 16 TRBV21-1 NA TGTGCCAGCAGCAAAGTTCTCGGGACAGGGCCGGGTGAGCAGTTCTTC CASSKVLGTGPGEQFF
TRBJ2-2 NA 16 TRBV7-2 TRBD2 TGTGCCAGCAGCTTCGGGACTAGCGGAAACACCGGGGAGCTGTTTTTT CASSFGTSGNTGELFF
TRBJ2-1 once 11 TRBV30 NA TGTGCCTGGAGTGGGTACAATGAGCAGTTCTTC CAWSGYNEQFF
TRBJ1-4 medium-sized 13 TRBV19 NA TGTGCCAGTAGGCGGGGATTACGGGAAAAACTGTTTTTT CASRRGLREKLFF
TRBJ1-2 NA 13 TRBV6-1 NA TGTGCCAGCAGTGAACTGGGGGGCTATGGCTACACCTTC CASSELGGYGYTF
TRBJ2-1 NA 17 TRBV4-3 NA TGCGCCAGCAGCATTATAAAACAGGGAAGTATCAGGAATGAGCAGTTCTTC CASSIIKQGSIRNEQFF
TRBJ1-4 NA 13 TRBV18 NA TGTGCCAGCTCACCAAACTTAAATGAAAAACTGTTTTTT CASSPNLNEKLFF
TRBJ2-1 once 18 TRBV11-2 TRBD2 TGTGCCAGCAGCTTAGGGGTCCCGGGACTAGCGGGGGGTGGTGAGCAGTTCTTC CASSLGVPGLAGGGEQFF
TRBJ2-7 once 15 TRBV5-1 NA TGCGCCAGCAGCTTGGCCGGGACGGGCTTCTACGAGCAGTACTTC CASSLAGTGFYEQYF
TRBJ1-2 NA 13 TRBV29-1 NA TGCAGTTCCCCCACGGAGTCTAACTATGGCTACACCTTC CSSPTESNYGYTF
TRBJ1-2 NA 14 TRBV7-8 NA TGTGCCAGCAGCTCGAGAGGGGGTGGGCATGGCTACACCTTC CASSSRGGGHGYTF
TRBJ1-6 NA 15 TRBV5-1 NA TGCGCCAGCAGCTTGTCCGCAGGGGTAAAGTCACCCCTCCACTTT CASSLSAGVKSPLHF
TRBJ2-4 NA 14 TRBV6-1 NA TGTGCCAGCATTGGCAGGCAGGCCAAAAACATTCAGTACTTC CASIGRQAKNIQYF
TRBJ2-3 NA 14 TRBV4-3 NA TGCGCCAGCAGCCAAGAAGGGGGAGAAGATACGCAGTATTTT CASSQEGGEDTQYF
TRBJ2-7 NA 15 TRBV21-1 NA TGTGCCAGCAGCAAAGAACAGGACGGTAGCTACGAGCAGTACTTC CASSKEQDGSYEQYF